The TCR beta chain under discussion was sequenced for a study of vaccination effects on CD4 cells after COVID-19. In the study overall: Samples were taken post-vaccine, and their median timing was 72 days after the second dose. A few million PBMC were placed in each well, which was supplemented with approximately 9.2 IU/ml IL-2 and around 10 ug/ml peptides.

This CDR3 is built from 15 residues. The ends lost 4 bases at V and 0 bases at J; junction bases unmatched: 4. Germline V gene data show CDR1 as SGHDT and CDR2 as YYEEEE. TCRdb's copy holds only in-frame clones and misses some; the assay was immunoSEQ multiplex PCR. The sample contains tens of thousands of clones, 70% to 75% of which appear only once. For this clone: As yet, its antigen is unknown.

Upon completion of roughly ten days in culture, CD4+ T cells were isolated. Vaccine administered to participants consisted of two doses of either BNT162b2 or mRNA-1273. Source: CD4+ T cells from PBMCs cultured without peptide, taken after COVID-19 vaccination. The rearrangement uses TRBV5-6 and TRBJ1-5; 7 positions match TRBD1. This TCR was recovered from a human donor who received a COVID-19 vaccine. CDR3 nucleotide sequence: TGTGCCAGCAGCACCGGGACAGCTAGCAATCAGCCCCAGCATTTT. It translates to CASSTGTASNQPQHF.